Listed here are 21 T cell receptor beta chains from one sample, sequenced in a study of blood T cell repertoires in COVID-19. The protocol was immunoSEQ multiplex PCR, while the TCRdb copy is restricted to in-frame clones and leaves out a portion. The sample carries under 350,000 clones, approximately 86% recorded once. Sequenced material: PBMCs or T cells enriched from blood (not recorded which). The receptors were sampled from a woman between 18 and 29 years old who had recovered from COVID-19.

This clone was seen just once. Other DNA sequences in the same sample also yield this CDR3. The chain joins TRBV4-1 to TRBJ1-2; no reliable D call. The ends were cut back, 1 base at V and 2 bases at J, with 8 bases in the middle. The germline CDR1 and CDR2 sequences are MGHRA and YSYEKL. The CDR3 is 14 residues long. CDR3 DNA sequence: TGCGCCAGCAGCCAAGGTGGCGGAAACTATGGCTACACCTTC. Its protein product is CASSQGGGNYGYTF.

The J gene is TRBJ2-7, the V gene TRBV7-9, with D unclear. The length of the CDR3 is 14 residues. The V gene's germline CDR1 is SEHNR and CDR2 FQNEAQ (reference sequence). V gave up 1 base and J gave up 0 bases, with 7 bases separating them. CDR3 protein: CASSLGARSYEQYF. Written as DNA, the CDR3 is TGTGCCAGCAGCTTAGGAGCCCGCTCCTACGAGCAGTACTTC. The variable domain in full, completed from reference TRBV7-9 and TRBJ2-7, reads DTGVSQNPRHKITKRGQNVTFRCDPISEHNRLYWYRQTLGQGPEFLTYFQNEAQLEKSRLLSDRFSAERPKGSFSTLEIQRTEQGDSAMYLCASSLGARSYEQYFGPGTRLTVT.

This rearrangement joins TRBV7-2 to TRBJ2-7; possibly TRBD1 for D (5 bases). Per germline, CDR1 SGHTA and CDR2 FQGNSA. V shed 5 bases and J shed 2 bases, with 19 bases lying between them. This CDR3 contains 16 residues. The CDR3: CASSPLRLTGPYEQYF. The CDR3 DNA reads as TGTGCCAGCAGCCCCCTCCGATTAACAGGACCCTACGAGCAGTACTTC.

The J gene is TRBJ1-5, the V gene TRBV28; possible D gene TRBD1, 6 bases. This CDR3 contains 15 residues. V lost 5 bases and J 1 base, leaving 12 bases between the germline ends. Germline V CDR1 and CDR2: MDHEN, SYDVKM. The CDR3 loop is CASSGGAGSNQPQHF. The CDR3 DNA sequence: TGTGCCAGCAGTGGGGGGGCAGGCAGCAATCAGCCCCAGCATTTT.

The chain is built from TRBV12-2 and TRBJ2-5; TRBD2 is taken as the D call from the table, unchecked against the DNA. TRBV12-2 is a listed pseudogene. The CDR3 consists of 13 residues. The CDR3 region is CASRSRAGETQYF. CDR3 DNA: TGTGCAAGTCGCTCTCGTGCGGGGGAGACCCAGTACTTC.

The chain joins TRBV4-1 to TRBJ2-5, with TRBD2 matching over 9 bases. The germline CDR1 and CDR2 sequences are MGHRA and YSYEKL. The CDR3 covers 18 residues. V gave up 0 bases and J gave up 5 bases; unmatched junction bases: 13. In nucleotides, the CDR3 is TGCGCCAGCAGCCAAGATCTAGCGGGGACGAGCATTTTGGAGACCCAGTACTTC. Its protein product is CASSQDLAGTSILETQYF.

The CDR3 sequence is CASSAPTGRYGYTF. DNA of the CDR3: TGTGCCAGCAGCGCCCCGACAGGTCGCTATGGCTACACCTTC. This chain links TRBV9 with TRBJ1-2, with a tentative D call TRBD1 (6 bases). The germline V gene has CDR1 SGDLS and CDR2 YYNGEE. The CDR3 is 14 residues long. V lost 3 bases, J lost 4 bases, and 13 bases lay in between.

The J gene is TRBJ1-5, the V gene TRBV7-2; 7 positions match TRBD1. Germline lookup yields CDR1 SGHTA and CDR2 FQGNSA. Trimming at V came to 4 bases and at J to 3 bases, leaving 3 bases not matched to a gene. The CDR3 has 14 residues. CDR3 DNA: TGTGCCAGCAGCTGGGACAGTTTCAATCAGCCCCAGCATTTT. Translating gives CASSWDSFNQPQHF.

This sequence joins TRBV2 and TRBJ2-3; TRBD2 matches 9 bases. This CDR3 region has 14 residues. Germline loops: CDR1 SNHLY, CDR2 FYNNEI. V trimming: 5 bases; J trimming: 3 bases; junction bases outside the gene matches: 3. The CDR3 loop reads CASSPGLATDTQYF. The DNA of the CDR3 is TGTGCCAGCAGTCCGGGACTAGCAACAGATACGCAGTATTTT.

CDR3 protein: CASSLAAGVPDTQYF. The CDR3 coding sequence is TGTGCCAGCAGCTTAGCAGCGGGAGTACCAGATACGCAGTATTTT. The chain carries TRBV11-3 and TRBJ2-3, with TRBD2 matching over 8 bases. The germline V gene has CDR1 SGHNT and CDR2 YENEEA. This CDR3 is built from 15 residues. V lost 1 base to trimming and J lost 4 bases; unmatched junction nucleotides: 4.

This chain links TRBV5-4 with TRBJ2-7; no clear D gene. The CDR3 extends over 13 amino acids. Trimming left V 5 bases short and J 3 bases short, with 12 bases between. CDR1 SGHNT and CDR2 YYREEE come from the germline V gene (reference sequence). This chain's CDR3 is CASRKSPNYEQYF. The CDR3 DNA follows: TGTGCCAGCAGAAAGAGCCCCAACTACGAGCAGTACTTC.

The CDR3 DNA reads as TGTGCCAGCAGCTTGGGCCCCCCTTCAGATACGCAGTATTTT. Its translation: CASSLGPPSDTQYF. This rearrangement joins TRBV11-3 to TRBJ2-3, with no clear D. CDR1 SGHNT and CDR2 YENEEA come from the germline V gene. The CDR3 runs to 14 residues. Trimming removed 3 bases at V and 4 bases at J, with 11 bases between.

This clone came up once. The chain uses TRBV19 and TRBJ1-5, with D perhaps TRBD1 (6 bases). Germline V lookup: CDR1 LNHDA, CDR2 SQIVND (reference sequence). V lost 0 bases to trimming and J lost 0 bases, with 24 bases between them. This CDR3 contains 21 residues. Here the CDR3 DNA reads TGTGCCAGTAGTATAGATCAACCGTACCGCTGGGACACAGATAGCAATCAGCCCCAGCATTTT. Protein product: CASSIDQPYRWDTDSNQPQHF.

This chain connects TRBV30 to TRBJ2-7; 10 bases are shared with TRBD1. Germline CDR1 reads GTSNPN; CDR2 reads SVGIG (reference sequence). The CDR3 runs to 14 residues. V shed 5 bases and J 1 base; nucleotides not matched to a gene: 5. The CDR3 reads CAWGRDRGSYEQYF. CDR3 nucleotides: TGTGCCTGGGGCCGGGACAGGGGATCCTACGAGCAGTACTTC.

The chain recombines TRBV6-2 or TRBV6-3 with TRBJ2-3; 9 nucleotides agree with TRBD1. The V gene end was trimmed by 5 bases and the J gene end by 2 bases; junction bases not matched to a gene: 8. Per germline, CDR1 MNHEY and CDR2 SVGEGT. The CDR3 loop spans 16 amino acids. CDR3 in amino acids: CASSQRDRANTDTQYF. In DNA, the CDR3 is TGTGCCAGCAGTCAACGGGACAGGGCAAACACAGATACGCAGTATTTT.

The chain recombines TRBV30 with TRBJ2-1; 13 bases align to TRBD2. The CDR3 consists of 14 residues. Germline CDR1 GTSNPN, CDR2 SVGIG (reference sequence). Trimming at V came to 2 bases and at J to 8 bases, leaving 3 bases not matched to a gene. The CDR3 here is CAWSTSGGAYEQFF. CDR3 coding DNA: TGTGCCTGGAGTACTAGCGGGGGGGCCTATGAGCAGTTCTTC.

This clone was observed a single time. The chain carries TRBV24-1 and TRBJ2-7; tentative D call: TRBD2 (5 bases). Trimming took off 4 bases at V and 6 bases at J, with 15 bases between the two ends. Germline-derived CDR1 and CDR2 are KGHDR and SFDVKD. CDR3 size: 14 residues. The CDR3 region is CATSESRTAGEQYF. CDR3 DNA: TGTGCCACCAGTGAATCTCGGACGGCGGGCGAGCAGTACTTC.

The chain combines TRBV28 with TRBJ2-5; D is perhaps TRBD1 (5 bases). Deletions cut 3 bases from V and 2 bases from J, with 16 bases between. Germline V gene sequence: CDR1 MDHEN, CDR2 SYDVKM. The CDR3 contains 16 residues. CDR3 nucleotides: TGTGCCAGCAGTTTCGTTCTGGGGCCGGAGCAAGAGACCCAGTACTTC. It is translated as CASSFVLGPEQETQYF.

The rearrangement uses TRBV30 and TRBJ2-5; 11 bases fit TRBD2. The CDR3 covers 15 residues. CDR1 is GTSNPN, CDR2 SVGIG, per germline (reference sequence). The ends lost 2 bases at V and 1 base at J; junction bases unmatched: 3. This CDR3 reads CAWSLAGGFQETQYF. The DNA for the CDR3 is TGTGCCTGGAGTTTAGCGGGGGGGTTCCAAGAGACCCAGTACTTC. Full variable domain (rest looked up from reference TRBV30 and TRBJ2-5): SQTIHQWPATLVQPVGSPLSLECTVEGTSNPNLYWYRQAAGRGLQLLFYSVGIGQISSEVPQNLSASRPQDRQFILSSKKLLLSDSGFYLCAWSLAGGFQETQYFGPGTRLLVL.

In regard to this clone: Other DNA sequences in the same sample also yield this CDR3. J is TRBJ1-1 and V is TRBV7-8; 9 bases agree with TRBD1. CDR1 and CDR2 (germline): SGHVS, FQNEAQ. The CDR3 sequence is 15 residues long. The J segment lost 0 bases and the V segment lost 5 bases, leaving 4 bases of the junction unmatched. The CDR3 nucleotides are TGTGCCAGCAGCCTAGACAGGGGGATGAACACTGAAGCTTTCTTT. This sequence encodes CASSLDRGMNTEAFF.

The rearrangement links TRBV7-9 to TRBJ1-4, with D perhaps TRBD1 (6 bases). CDR1 and CDR2 (germline): SEHNR, FQNEAQ (reference sequence). Trimming cost V 5 bases and J 5 bases, with 18 bases left between them. There are 16 residues in the CDR3. The CDR3, as DNA: TGTGCCAGCAGCACCACCCGGGACACCTTAAATGAAAAACTGTTTTTT. Translating gives CASSTTRDTLNEKLFF. The full variable domain, rest sourced from reference TRBV7-9 and TRBJ1-4, is DTGVSQNPRHKITKRGQNVTFRCDPISEHNRLYWYRQTLGQGPEFLTYFQNEAQLEKSRLLSDRFSAERPKGSFSTLEIQRTEQGDSAMYLCASSTTRDTLNEKLFFGSGTQLSVL.